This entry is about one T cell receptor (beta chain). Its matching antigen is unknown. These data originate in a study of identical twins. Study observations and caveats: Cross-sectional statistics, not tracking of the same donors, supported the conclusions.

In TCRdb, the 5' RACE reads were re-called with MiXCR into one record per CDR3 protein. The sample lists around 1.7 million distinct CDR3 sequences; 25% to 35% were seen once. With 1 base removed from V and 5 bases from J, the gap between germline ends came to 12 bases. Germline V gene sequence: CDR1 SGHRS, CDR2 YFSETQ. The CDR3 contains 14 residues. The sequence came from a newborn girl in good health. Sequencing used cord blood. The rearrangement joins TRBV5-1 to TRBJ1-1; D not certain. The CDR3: CASSLTGKETEAFF. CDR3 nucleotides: TGCGCCAGCAGCTTGACGGGAAAAGAGACTGAAGCTTTCTTT.